The 12 T cell receptor beta chains listed next were all sequenced from one sample in a study of blood T cell repertoires in COVID-19. Sequencing used immunoSEQ multiplex PCR; TCRdb keeps in-frame clones, though not all of them. The sample has approximately 250,000 clones; nearly 95% are singletons. The sample consisted of peripheral blood. These receptors were taken from a man between 25 and 39 years old with COVID-19, enrolled during active disease.

The rearrangement uses TRBV7-3 and TRBJ2-3, with 7 bases that match TRBD2. The V gene's germline CDR1 is SGHTA and CDR2 FQGTGA. J lost 0 bases, V lost 6 bases, and 9 bases had no gene match. CDR3 length equals 16 residues. CDR3 region: CASSSKAGRSTDTQYF. DNA for the CDR3: TGTGCCAGCAGTTCTAAAGCGGGGCGAAGCACAGATACGCAGTATTTT. Together with reference TRBV7-3 and TRBJ2-3, the CDR3 gives the full variable domain: GAGVSQTPSNKVTEKGKYVELRCDPISGHTALYWYRQSLGQGPEFLIYFQGTGAADDSGLPNDRFFAVRPEGSVSTLKIQRTERGDSAVYLCASSSKAGRSTDTQYFGPGTRLTVL.

This clone appeared a single time. The rearrangement links TRBV2 to TRBJ2-2; no clear D. With 9 bases removed from V and 7 bases from J, the gap between germline ends came to 6 bases. There are 10 residues in the CDR3. Germline V gene sequence: CDR1 SNHLY, CDR2 FYNNEI. The DNA for the CDR3 is TGTGCCAGTCGTTTCGGGGAGCTGTTTTTT. It encodes CASRFGELFF.

CDR3 residues: CASRGGTVSNQPQHF. As DNA, the CDR3 is TGTGCCAGCAGGGGCGGGACAGTTAGCAATCAGCCCCAGCATTTT. The rearrangement joins TRBV2 to TRBJ1-5; 7 positions agree with TRBD1. Germline-derived CDR1 and CDR2 are SNHLY and FYNNEI. Germline trimming cut 6 bases from V and 0 bases from J; bases unmatched to any gene: 5. The CDR3 is 15 residues long. Variable domain in full (rest from reference TRBV2 and TRBJ1-5): EPEVTQTPSHQVTQMGQEVILRCVPISNHLYFYWYRQILGQKVEFLVSFYNNEISEKSEIFDDQFSVERPDGSNFTLKIRSTKLEDSAMYFCASRGGTVSNQPQHFGDGTRLSIL.

This clone was seen more than once but under ten times. The chain is built from TRBV12-3 or TRBV12-4 and TRBJ1-4, with a possible D match to TRBD1 (5 bases). The CDR3 totals 13 residues. Trimming removed 6 bases from V and 11 bases from J, with 16 bases in between. The CDR3 loop reads CASREAREGKLFF. DNA of the CDR3: TGTGCCAGCAGAGAGGCCAGGGAAGGGAAACTGTTTTTT.

The chain recombines TRBV19 with TRBJ2-1; 7 bases fit TRBD1. Germline V lookup: CDR1 LNHDA, CDR2 SQIVND (reference sequence). Germline trimming cut 7 bases from V and 7 bases from J; bases unmatched to any gene: 7. This CDR3 has 13 amino acids. CDR3 DNA: TGTGCCAGTATAGGGAGCAGGGGGAATGAGCAGTTCTTC. Its protein is CASIGSRGNEQFF.

This chain uses TRBV18 with TRBJ2-1; 7 bases match TRBD2. The length of the CDR3 is 19 residues. The trim removed 2 bases at V and 0 bases at J, leaving 13 bases unmatched. Germline V gene sequence: CDR1 KGHSH, CDR2 LQKENI. The CDR3 DNA reads as TGTGCCAGCTCACCAGAGACTAGCTCTACTTCTAGCTCCTACAATGAGCAGTTCTTC. Translation gives CASSPETSSTSSSYNEQFF.

The CDR3 region is CASRAKNEQYF. The DNA for the CDR3 is TGTGCCAGCAGGGCCAAGAACGAGCAGTACTTC. V usage is TRBV11-2 and J usage is TRBJ2-7; no firm D call. With 6 bases removed from V and 5 bases from J, the gap between germline ends came to 8 bases. Germline V lookup: CDR1 SGHAT, CDR2 FQNNGV. The CDR3 has 11 amino acids.

This clone turned up a few times. CDR3 nucleotide sequence: TGTGCCACCGAGCAGGGGCAGTGGGGCTACACCTTC. This gives the protein CATEQGQWGYTF. The genes are TRBV15 and TRBJ1-2; TRBD1 is a possible D gene (6 bases). The V gene lost 8 bases and the J gene lost 8 bases, with 15 bases spanning the gap. From germline, CDR1 is LNHNV and CDR2 YYDKDF (reference sequence). This CDR3 is 12 amino acids long.

The V gene is TRBV4-1, the J gene TRBJ2-7; 11 positions match TRBD2. Germline CDR1 reads MGHRA; CDR2 reads YSYEKL. The CDR3 totals 15 residues. Trimming at V came to 4 bases and at J to 1 base, leaving 3 bases not matched to a gene. The CDR3 reads CASSPIAGGSYEQYF. CDR3 DNA sequence: TGCGCCAGCAGCCCAATAGCGGGGGGGTCCTACGAGCAGTACTTC.

The V and J genes are TRBV9 and TRBJ1-3; TRBD1 aligns across 7 bases. V shed 3 bases and J 8 bases; nucleotides not matched to a gene: 5. CDR3 size: 13 residues. CDR1 SGDLS and CDR2 YYNGEE come from the germline V gene. In DNA form, the CDR3 reads TGTGCCAGCAGCGCCGACAGGGCGGACACCATATATTTT. It translates to CASSADRADTIYF.

The chain has TRBV28 and TRBJ1-3, with D possibly TRBD1 on 5 matching bases. V lost 5 bases to trimming and J lost 0 bases, with 11 bases between them. Per germline, CDR1 MDHEN and CDR2 SYDVKM. The CDR3 spans 15 residues. CDR3 amino acids: CASSPQALSGNTIYF. CDR3 in DNA: TGTGCCAGCAGTCCACAGGCACTCTCTGGAAACACCATATATTTT.

The gene calls are TRBV4-2 and TRBJ1-2, with 8 bases matching TRBD1. The CDR3 is 16 amino acids. V lost 1 base to trimming and J lost 4 bases; unmatched junction nucleotides: 8. CDR1 is LGHNA, CDR2 YNFKEQ, per germline. The CDR3 loop is CASSQVPDRAPYGYTF. CDR3 DNA: TGTGCCAGCAGCCAAGTTCCGGACAGGGCCCCCTATGGCTACACCTTC.